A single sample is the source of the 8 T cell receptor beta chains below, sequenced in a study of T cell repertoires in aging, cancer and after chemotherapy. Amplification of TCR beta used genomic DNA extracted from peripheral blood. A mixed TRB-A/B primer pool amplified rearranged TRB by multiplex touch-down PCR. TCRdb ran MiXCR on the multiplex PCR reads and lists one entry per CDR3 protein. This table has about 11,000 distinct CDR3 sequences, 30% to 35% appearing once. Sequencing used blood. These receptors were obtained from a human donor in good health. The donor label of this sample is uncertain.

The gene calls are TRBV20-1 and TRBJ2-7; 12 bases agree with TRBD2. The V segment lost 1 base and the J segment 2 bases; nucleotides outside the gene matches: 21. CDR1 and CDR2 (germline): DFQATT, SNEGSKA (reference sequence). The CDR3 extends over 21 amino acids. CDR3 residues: CSARAWLWSSGRAPYAYEQYF. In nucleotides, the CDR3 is TGCAGTGCTAGAGCCTGGCTTTGGTCTAGCGGGAGGGCACCCTATGCCTACGAGCAGTACTTC.

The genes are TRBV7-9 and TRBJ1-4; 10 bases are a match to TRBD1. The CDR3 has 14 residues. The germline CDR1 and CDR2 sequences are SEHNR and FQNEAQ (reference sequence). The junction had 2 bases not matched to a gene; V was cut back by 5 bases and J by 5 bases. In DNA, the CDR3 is TGTGCCAGCAGCGCGGGACAGGGGAATGAAAAACTGTTTTTT. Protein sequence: CASSAGQGNEKLFF.

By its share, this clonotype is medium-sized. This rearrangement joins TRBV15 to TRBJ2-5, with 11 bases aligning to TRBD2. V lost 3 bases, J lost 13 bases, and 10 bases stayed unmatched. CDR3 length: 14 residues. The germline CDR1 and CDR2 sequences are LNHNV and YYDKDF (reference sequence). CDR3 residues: CATSRSGTSGRGYF. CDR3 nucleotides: TGTGCCACCAGCAGGTCCGGGACTAGCGGTAGGGGGTACTTC.

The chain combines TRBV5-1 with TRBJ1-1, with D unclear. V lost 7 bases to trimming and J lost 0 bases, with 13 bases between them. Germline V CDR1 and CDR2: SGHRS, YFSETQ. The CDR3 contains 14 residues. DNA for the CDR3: TGCGCCAGCCAGGAGGGCAGTCTGAACACTGAAGCTTTCTTT. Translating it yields CASQEGSLNTEAFF. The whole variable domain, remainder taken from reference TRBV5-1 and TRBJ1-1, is KAGVTQTPRYLIKTRGQQVTLSCSPISGHRSVSWYQQTPGQGLQFLFEYFSETQRNKGNFPGRFSGRQFSNSRSEMNVSTLELGDSALYLCASQEGSLNTEAFFGQGTRLTVV.

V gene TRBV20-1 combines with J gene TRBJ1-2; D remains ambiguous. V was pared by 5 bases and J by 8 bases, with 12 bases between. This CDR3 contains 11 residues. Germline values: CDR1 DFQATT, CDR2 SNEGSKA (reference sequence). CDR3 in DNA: TGCAGTGCTCCTAGGACGACCGGCTACACCTTC. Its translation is CSAPRTTGYTF.

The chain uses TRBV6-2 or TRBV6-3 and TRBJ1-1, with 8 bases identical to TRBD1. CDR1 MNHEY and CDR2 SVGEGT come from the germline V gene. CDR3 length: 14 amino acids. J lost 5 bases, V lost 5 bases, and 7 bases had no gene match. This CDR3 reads CASSGQTGGTEAFF. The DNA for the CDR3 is TGTGCCAGCAGTGGCCAAACAGGGGGGACTGAAGCTTTCTTT.

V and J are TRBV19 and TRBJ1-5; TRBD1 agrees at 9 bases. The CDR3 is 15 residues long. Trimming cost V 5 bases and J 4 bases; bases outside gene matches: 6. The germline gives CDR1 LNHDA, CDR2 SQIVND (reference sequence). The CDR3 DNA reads TGTGCCAGTAGTTTGATTGGGACAGGGAATCAGCCCCAGCATTTT. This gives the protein CASSLIGTGNQPQHF.

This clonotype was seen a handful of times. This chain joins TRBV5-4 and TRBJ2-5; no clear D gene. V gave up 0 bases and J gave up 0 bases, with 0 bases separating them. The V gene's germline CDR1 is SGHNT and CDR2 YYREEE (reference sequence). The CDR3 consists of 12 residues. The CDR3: CASSLDQETQYF. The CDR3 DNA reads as TGTGCCAGCAGCTTGGACCAAGAGACCCAGTACTTC.